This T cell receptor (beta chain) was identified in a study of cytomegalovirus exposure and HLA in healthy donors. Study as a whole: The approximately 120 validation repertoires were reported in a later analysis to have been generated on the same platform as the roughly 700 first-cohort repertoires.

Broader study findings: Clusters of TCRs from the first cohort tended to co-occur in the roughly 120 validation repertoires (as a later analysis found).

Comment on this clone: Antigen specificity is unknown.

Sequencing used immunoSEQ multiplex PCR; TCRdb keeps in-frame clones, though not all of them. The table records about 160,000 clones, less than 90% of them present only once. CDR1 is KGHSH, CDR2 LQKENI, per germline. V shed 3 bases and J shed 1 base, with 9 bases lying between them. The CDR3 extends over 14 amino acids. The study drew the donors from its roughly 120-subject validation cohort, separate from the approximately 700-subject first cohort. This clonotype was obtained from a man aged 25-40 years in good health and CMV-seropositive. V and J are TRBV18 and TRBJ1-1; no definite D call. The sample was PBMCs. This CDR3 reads CASSPEAGNTEAFF. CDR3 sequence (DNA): TGTGCCAGCTCACCGGAGGCCGGGAACACTGAAGCTTTCTTT.